The clone carrying this T cell receptor beta chain was found once. Produced via immunoSEQ multiplex PCR; TCRdb's table is partial and in-frame only. The sample has about 690,000 clones, about 92% seen once; the top ten hold 34%. This specimen comes from a study of shared clonotypes between healthy human individuals. Germline CDR1 reads LGHNA; CDR2 reads YNFKEQ. V was trimmed by 0 bases and J by 4 bases, leaving 13 bases between them. The CDR3 is 16 residues long. The receptor was isolated from a man aged 18-30 years in good health. Some clones in this sample may be carry-over from other donors' samples. Sequenced sample: memory CD8+ T cells from PBMCs. Stated subset: CD45RO+ cells pooled with CCR7-negative TemRA cells. This sequence joins TRBV4-2 and TRBJ2-1; D is perhaps TRBD2 (6 bases). Here the CDR3 reads CASSQDTAGPYNEQFF. CDR3 coding DNA: TGTGCCAGCAGCCAAGATACCGCGGGGCCTTACAATGAGCAGTTCTTC.